This record looks at one T cell receptor beta chain sequence and its context. These data belong to a study of blood T cell repertoires in COVID-19. Seattle patient enrollment occurred during active infection, with longitudinal follow-up thereafter. Generated by immunoSEQ multiplex PCR, the TCRdb table keeps only in-frame clones and is missing some. Of about 130,000 clones in the sample, roughly 85% were seen once. The CDR3 contains 17 residues. V gave up 0 bases and J gave up 1 base, with 15 bases separating them. Germline lookup yields CDR1 MNHEY and CDR2 SMNVEV (reference sequence). The TCR sequence derives from a woman older than 75 with COVID-19, enrolled during active disease. The rearrangement links TRBV27 to TRBJ1-1, with D maybe TRBD1 (5 bases). Specimen: peripheral blood. CDR3 bases: TGTGCCAGCAGTTTATCGGTTCAGAGGGGAGGGAACACTGAAGCTTTCTTT. It is translated as CASSLSVQRGGNTEAFF.